Following are 29 T cell receptor beta chains from one sample sequenced in a study of blood T cell repertoires in COVID-19. TCRdb's copy holds only in-frame clones and misses some; the assay was immunoSEQ multiplex PCR. The sample includes around 65,000 clones, roughly 90% of them seen just once. The specimen was peripheral blood. The receptors shown here come from a human donor in a cohort sampled during active COVID-19.

The chain employs TRBV28 and TRBJ1-4; D not certain. The CDR3 extends over 15 amino acids. Germline CDR1 reads MDHEN; CDR2 reads SYDVKM. The V and J ends lost 2 bases and 3 bases respectively, with 10 bases between them. CDR3 loop: CASSLRGRANEKLFF. The CDR3 region has the DNA TGTGCCAGCAGTTTACGGGGTAGGGCTAATGAAAAACTGTTTTTT.

The chain employs TRBV11-1 and TRBJ2-1; a weak D match, TRBD2 (6 bases). CDR3 length equals 12 residues. In germline, CDR1 is SGHAT, CDR2 FQDESV (reference sequence). The CDR3 DNA reads TGTGCATCGGCGGGGCCCCTCAATGAGCAGTTCTTC. It is translated as CASAGPLNEQFF.

The genes are TRBV7-2 and TRBJ2-1, with 10 bases lining up with TRBD2. J gave up 7 bases and V 5 bases, and 14 bases lay outside the gene matches. CDR1 and CDR2 from the germline V gene are SGHTA and FQGNSA. The CDR3 sequence is 17 residues long. The CDR3 here is CASSPVELAGRGNEQFF. The CDR3, as DNA: TGTGCCAGCAGCCCAGTGGAACTAGCGGGGAGAGGAAATGAGCAGTTCTTC.

The rearrangement links TRBV15 to TRBJ2-5; 11 nucleotides match TRBD2. In germline, CDR1 is LNHNV, CDR2 YYDKDF (reference sequence). The CDR3 covers 17 residues. With V trimmed by 1 base and J by 1 base, 5 bases remained unmatched. The CDR3 coding sequence is TGTGCCACCAGCAGAGGTCAGCTAGCGGGAGGCCAAGAGACCCAGTACTTC. Protein sequence: CATSRGQLAGGQETQYF.

The rearrangement links TRBV7-2 to TRBJ2-1; 9 bases line up with TRBD2. CDR3 size: 16 residues. J was trimmed by 9 bases and V by 2 bases; bases with no gene match: 11. From germline, CDR1 is SGHTA and CDR2 FQGNSA. The CDR3: CASSLNGGTSYGEQFF. CDR3 nucleotides: TGTGCCAGCAGCTTAAATGGGGGGACTAGCTACGGTGAGCAGTTCTTC.

The chain is built from TRBV24-1 and TRBJ2-1; 9 positions agree with TRBD2. Trimming cost V 1 base and J 9 bases; bases outside gene matches: 6. This CDR3 contains 15 residues. CDR1 KGHDR and CDR2 SFDVKD come from the germline V gene. CDR3 amino acids: CATSDFPTAGGEQFF. As DNA, the CDR3 is TGTGCCACCAGTGATTTCCCCACAGCGGGAGGTGAGCAGTTCTTC.

This chain joins TRBV5-1 and TRBJ2-3; possible D gene TRBD2, 6 bases. The CDR3 is 17 amino acids. The germline gives CDR1 SGHRS, CDR2 YFSETQ. V was cut by 0 bases and J by 0 bases, with 14 bases left in between. CDR3 nucleotides: TGCGCCAGCAGCTTGGTTCCGGGGACTCCTAGCACAGATACGCAGTATTTT. Translated: CASSLVPGTPSTDTQYF.

The sample holds one count of this clone. This chain links TRBV28 with TRBJ1-2, with 9 positions matching TRBD1. Germline trimming cut 4 bases from V and 4 bases from J; bases unmatched to any gene: 4. The CDR3 spans 14 residues. CDR1 MDHEN and CDR2 SYDVKM come from the germline V gene. CDR3 DNA: TGTGCCAGCAGTTCGGGACAGGGTACCTATGGCTACACCTTC. Amino acids: CASSSGQGTYGYTF.

V is TRBV5-8 and J is TRBJ2-3, with 9 bases identical to TRBD1. The CDR3 length is 16 residues. The germline V gene has CDR1 SGHTS and CDR2 YDEGEE. Trimming cost V 4 bases and J 4 bases; bases outside gene matches: 10. In nucleotides, the CDR3 is TGTGCCAGCAGCATTGGGACAGGGTATGATTCAGATACGCAGTATTTT. Amino acids: CASSIGTGYDSDTQYF. The variable domain in full, with the rest retrieved from reference TRBV5-8 and TRBJ2-3, is EAGVTQSPTHLIKTRGQQATLRCSPISGHTSVYWYQQALGLGLQFLLWYDEGEERNRGNFPPRFSGRQFPNYSSELNVNALELEDSALYLCASSIGTGYDSDTQYFGPGTRLTVL.

The chain carries TRBV18 and TRBJ1-5, with TRBD1 matching 7 bases. This CDR3 spans 14 amino acids. V lost 2 bases and J lost 6; bases outside the gene matches: 4. The germline V gene has CDR1 KGHSH and CDR2 LQKENI. CDR3 sequence reads: CASSPGTDLQPQHF. CDR3 nucleotides: TGTGCCAGCTCACCAGGGACAGATCTTCAGCCCCAGCATTTT.

V gene TRBV5-1 combines with J gene TRBJ1-1, with TRBD1 as a possible D gene (5 bases). The CDR3 is 13 residues long. The ends were cut back, 1 base at V and 5 bases at J, with 9 bases in the middle. Germline assignment: CDR1 SGHRS and CDR2 YFSETQ. CDR3 sequence: CASSLQGRTEAFF. The DNA of the CDR3 is TGCGCCAGCAGCTTGCAGGGTAGGACTGAAGCTTTCTTT.

The table lists this clone with a count of one. V gene TRBV7-2 combines with J gene TRBJ2-1, with D unclear. V lost 1 base and J 0 bases, leaving 13 bases between the germline ends. Germline V lookup: CDR1 SGHTA, CDR2 FQGNSA. CDR3 size: 17 residues. Here the CDR3 DNA reads TGTGCCAGCAGCTTAGAGCTAGTTCCACCCTCCTACAATGAGCAGTTCTTC. Residues: CASSLELVPPSYNEQFF.

The chain employs TRBV6-5 and TRBJ2-1; D unclear. V shed 5 bases and J shed 3 bases, with 11 bases lying between them. Germline assignment: CDR1 MNHEY and CDR2 SVGAGI. The CDR3 is 14 amino acids. CDR3 DNA: TGTGCCAGCAGTCCTCAAGAGGTCTACAATGAGCAGTTCTTC. Encoded protein: CASSPQEVYNEQFF.

V is TRBV5-1 and J is TRBJ1-2; D unclear. CDR3 length equals 12 residues. V was cut by 5 bases and J by 3 bases, with 8 bases left in between. CDR1 is SGHRS and CDR2 is YFSETQ in the germline V gene. This CDR3 is CASSGDYYGYTF. The CDR3 nucleotides are TGCGCCAGCAGTGGAGACTACTATGGCTACACCTTC.

The chain couples TRBV9 to TRBJ2-1, with 9 bases aligning to TRBD2. After removal of 2 bases from V and 8 bases from J, the junction contained 5 bases not matched to a gene. Germline loops: CDR1 SGDLS, CDR2 YYNGEE. This CDR3 is built from 14 residues. The CDR3 protein is CASSVSGRDDEQFF. The CDR3 region has the DNA TGTGCCAGCAGCGTTAGCGGGAGAGACGATGAGCAGTTCTTC. The entire variable domain, with the rest obtained from reference TRBV9 and TRBJ2-1, is as follows: DSGVTQTPKHLITATGQRVTLRCSPRSGDLSVYWYQQSLDQGLQFLIQYYNGEERAKGNILERFSAQQFPDLHSELNLSSLELGDSALYFCASSVSGRDDEQFFGPGTRLTVL.

The chain carries TRBV28 and TRBJ1-4, with D uncertain. The V end was cut by 6 bases, the J end by 2 bases, with 10 bases between. The germline V gene has CDR1 MDHEN and CDR2 SYDVKM. The CDR3 runs to 14 residues. CDR3 loop: CASRVASTNEKLFF. The CDR3, as DNA: TGTGCCAGCAGGGTCGCGAGTACTAATGAAAAACTGTTTTTT.

The rearrangement joins TRBV12-3 or TRBV12-4 to TRBJ2-2; D might be TRBD1 (5 bases). The CDR3 loop spans 12 amino acids. Trimming took 6 bases from V and 5 from J, leaving 7 bases between them. The chain's CDR3 is CASRAGTGELFF. The CDR3 DNA sequence: TGTGCCAGCAGGGCAGGGACCGGGGAGCTGTTTTTT.

The chain has TRBV5-1 and TRBJ2-5, with TRBD2 identical over 8 bases. Trimming removed 4 bases from V and 3 bases from J; junction bases left unmatched: 2. Looked up from germline, CDR1 is SGHRS and CDR2 is YFSETQ. There are 13 residues in the CDR3. CDR3 loop: CASSPGGKETQYF. The CDR3 bases are TGCGCCAGCAGCCCGGGGGGGAAAGAGACCCAGTACTTC.

The chain has TRBV28 and TRBJ2-7, with D tentatively TRBD2 (5 bases). Germline lookup yields CDR1 MDHEN and CDR2 SYDVKM. Deletions cut 3 bases from V and 9 bases from J, with 21 bases between. There are 15 residues in the CDR3. CDR3 sequence reads: CASSLEDRRILAQYF. The CDR3 DNA reads as TGTGCCAGCAGTTTGGAGGACCGTCGTATATTGGCGCAGTACTTC. Full variable domain (rest looked up from reference TRBV28 and TRBJ2-7): DVKVTQSSRYLVKRTGEKVFLECVQDMDHENMFWYRQDPGLGLRLIYFSYDVKMKEKGDIPEGYSVSREKKERFSLILESASTNQTSMYLCASSLEDRRILAQYFGPGTRLTVT.

This sequence joins TRBV6-2 or TRBV6-3 and TRBJ2-7, with 12 bases aligning to TRBD2. The germline CDR1 and CDR2 sequences are MNHEY and SVGEGT. The CDR3 sequence is 17 residues long. With 2 bases clipped from V and 5 bases from J, the junction kept 10 bases outside the gene matches. This CDR3 reads CASSYGGLAGRLDEQYF. The CDR3 nucleotides read TGTGCCAGCAGTTACGGCGGACTAGCGGGAAGGTTGGACGAGCAGTACTTC.

The V and J genes are TRBV12-5 and TRBJ1-1; maybe TRBD1 (5 bases). The ends were cut back, 0 bases at V and 1 base at J, with 15 bases in the middle. This CDR3 has 17 residues. Germline CDR1 and CDR2: LGHNT and FRNRAP. This chain's CDR3 is CASGLVLWGIKNTEAFF. The DNA for the CDR3 is TGTGCTAGTGGTTTGGTATTGTGGGGCATCAAGAACACTGAAGCTTTCTTT.

The J gene is TRBJ2-7, the V gene TRBV11-2; possible D gene TRBD2, 7 bases. The CDR3 consists of 13 residues. Germline V gene sequence: CDR1 SGHAT, CDR2 FQNNGV. Deletions cut 6 bases from V and 4 bases from J, with 13 bases between. For the CDR3, the DNA is TGTGCCAGCAGTTCAGGGGACTATTACGAGCAGTACTTC. Translating it yields CASSSGDYYEQYF.

This clone appeared a few times. This chain uses TRBV10-3 with TRBJ2-7; 9 nucleotides align to TRBD1. This CDR3 is built from 13 residues. The germline CDR1 and CDR2 sequences are ENHRY and SYGVKD. V was clipped by 10 bases and J by 3 bases; unmatched bases: 7. This chain's CDR3 is CATNRDRDYEQYF. CDR3 in DNA: TGTGCCACCAACCGGGACAGGGACTACGAGCAGTACTTC.

This clone occurred once. The V call is TRBV7-9, the J call TRBJ1-2; 8 bases fit TRBD1. The CDR3 has 16 amino acids. Per germline, CDR1 SEHNR and CDR2 FQNEAQ (reference sequence). V trimming: 5 bases; J trimming: 4 bases; junction bases outside the gene matches: 12. CDR3 protein: CASSIETGAFGYGYTF. In DNA, the CDR3 is TGTGCCAGCAGCATAGAGACAGGGGCGTTCGGCTATGGCTACACCTTC.

The chain uses TRBV28 and TRBJ1-5; 9 bases line up with TRBD1. The CDR3 loop spans 15 amino acids. V shed 3 bases, J shed 6 bases, and the junction held 6 bases outside the gene matches. Germline V gives CDR1 MDHEN, CDR2 SYDVKM. Here the CDR3 reads CASSFYGTGSQPQHF. CDR3 in DNA: TGTGCCAGCAGTTTTTACGGGACAGGGAGTCAGCCCCAGCATTTT.

V usage is TRBV10-3 and J usage is TRBJ2-3, with 11 bases lining up with TRBD2. Germline V lookup: CDR1 ENHRY, CDR2 SYGVKD. CDR3 length equals 17 residues. Trimming removed 6 bases from V and 2 bases from J; junction bases left unmatched: 10. CDR3 DNA: TGTGCCATCAGCCCATTAGCGGGAGGGCCGAACACAGATACGCAGTATTTT. Its protein is CAISPLAGGPNTDTQYF.

The chain carries TRBV6-5 and TRBJ2-5; 8 nucleotides line up with TRBD1. Trimming at V came to 7 bases and at J to 3 bases, leaving 10 bases not matched to a gene. Germline V CDR1 and CDR2: MNHEY, SVGAGI. This CDR3 has 15 residues. The CDR3 reads CASTVGQGAKETQYF. The CDR3 bases are TGTGCCAGCACAGTAGGGCAGGGGGCAAAAGAGACCCAGTACTTC.

The chain carries TRBV4-3 and TRBJ2-3; TRBD1 might be the D (5 bases). In germline, CDR1 is LGHNA, CDR2 YSLEER. CDR3 size: 16 residues. The V and J ends lost 1 base and 0 bases respectively, with 11 bases between them. The CDR3 region is CASSQGQGYSTDTQYF. Written as DNA, the CDR3 is TGCGCCAGCAGCCAAGGGCAGGGTTACAGCACAGATACGCAGTATTTT.

This clone appeared once. The chain links TRBV10-3 to TRBJ2-6; TRBD2 agrees at 10 bases. V dropped 6 bases and J dropped 0; count of bases not matched to a gene: 2. CDR1 and CDR2 from the germline V gene are ENHRY and SYGVKD. The CDR3 is made up of 16 amino acids. The CDR3 protein is CAISIAGGSGANVLTF. DNA for the CDR3: TGTGCCATCAGCATAGCGGGAGGCTCTGGGGCCAACGTCCTGACTTTC.